Sequencing of this TCR beta chain was carried out in a study of CD8+CD57+ T cells in acquired aplastic anemia. This clonotype appeared many times. The V end was cut by 5 bases, the J end by 1 base, with 14 bases between. Germline CDR1 reads MGHRA; CDR2 reads YSYEKL. This CDR3 region has 16 residues. The template used for profiling TCR beta VDJ and CDR3 was genomic DNA. TCRdb reanalysed the reads using MiXCR and keeps one entry per CDR3 protein. The sample yields some 45,000 distinct CDR3 sequences, 65% to 70% seen once. The material sequenced was sorted CD4+, CD8+, or CD8+CD57+ T cells (not recorded which) from PBMCs. This receptor was obtained from a human donor in good health, serving as a control. V and J are TRBV4-1 and TRBJ2-2, with D maybe TRBD1 (5 bases). CDR3 coding DNA: TGCGCCAGCAGCGAAGCGAGACAGATGAACACCGGGGAGCTGTTTTTT. Amino acids: CASSEARQMNTGELFF.